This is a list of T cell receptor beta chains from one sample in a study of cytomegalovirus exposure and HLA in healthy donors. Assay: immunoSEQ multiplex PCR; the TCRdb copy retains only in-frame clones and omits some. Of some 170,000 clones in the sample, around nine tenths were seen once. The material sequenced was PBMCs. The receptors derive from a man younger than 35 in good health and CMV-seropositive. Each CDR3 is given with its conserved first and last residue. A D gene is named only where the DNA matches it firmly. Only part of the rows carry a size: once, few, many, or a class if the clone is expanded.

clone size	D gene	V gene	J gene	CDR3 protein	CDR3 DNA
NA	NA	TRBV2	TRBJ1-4	CASRVTDATNEKLFF	TGTGCCAGCAGAGTGACAGATGCAACTAATGAAAAACTGTTTTTT
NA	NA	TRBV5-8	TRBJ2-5	CASRMAAETQYF	TGTGCCAGCAGAATGGCTGCAGAGACCCAGTACTTC
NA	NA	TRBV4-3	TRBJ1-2	CASSQDRGSPRGYTF	TGCGCCAGCAGCCAAGATCGCGGATCCCCCCGGGGCTACACCTTC
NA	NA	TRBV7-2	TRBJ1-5	CASSFHRAGNQPQHF	TGTGCCAGCAGCTTCCACCGGGCAGGGAATCAGCCCCAGCATTTT
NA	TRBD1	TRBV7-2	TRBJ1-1	CASSPDRGGTEAFF	TGTGCCAGCAGCCCAGACAGGGGGGGTACTGAAGCTTTCTTT
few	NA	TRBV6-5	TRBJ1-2	CASSDWTTPNYGYTF	TGTGCCAGCAGTGACTGGACAACTCCCAACTATGGCTACACCTTC
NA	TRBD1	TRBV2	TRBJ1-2	CASSVNRGPDGYTF	TGTGCCAGCAGTGTAAACAGGGGGCCTGATGGCTACACCTTC
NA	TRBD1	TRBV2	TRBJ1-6	CASRWTGSGSPLHF	TGTGCCAGCAGATGGACAGGGTCGGGTTCACCCCTCCACTTT
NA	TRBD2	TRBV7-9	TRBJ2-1	CASSPTSGRAGEQFF	TGTGCCAGCAGCCCGACTAGCGGGAGGGCAGGTGAGCAGTTCTTC
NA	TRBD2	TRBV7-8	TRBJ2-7	CASSFSGGVFYEQYF	TGTGCCAGCAGCTTCAGCGGGGGCGTTTTCTACGAGCAGTACTTC
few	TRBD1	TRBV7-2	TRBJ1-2	CASSSIRDSYGYTF	TGTGCCAGCAGCTCGATCCGGGACAGCTATGGCTACACCTTC
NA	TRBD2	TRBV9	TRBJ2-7	CASSPTSGTSYEQYF	TGTGCCAGCAGCCCGACTAGCGGAACCTCCTACGAGCAGTACTTC
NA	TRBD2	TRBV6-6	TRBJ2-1	CASRPTSGSSYNEQFF	TGTGCCAGCAGGCCTACTAGCGGAAGCTCCTACAATGAGCAGTTCTTC
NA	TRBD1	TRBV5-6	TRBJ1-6	CASSTSGTGVSYNSPLHF	TGTGCCAGCAGCACAAGCGGGACAGGGGTTTCCTATAATTCACCCCTCCACTTT
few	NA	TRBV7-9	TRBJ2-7	CASSLVPASSYEQYF	TGTGCCAGCAGCCTGGTACCAGCGAGCTCCTACGAGCAGTACTTC
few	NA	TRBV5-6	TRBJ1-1	CASTTFTGEAFF	TGTGCCAGCACCACGTTCACAGGGGAAGCTTTCTTT
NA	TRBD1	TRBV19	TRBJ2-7	CASSRTGSSYEQYF	TGTGCCAGTAGTCGGACAGGGAGCTCCTACGAGCAGTACTTC
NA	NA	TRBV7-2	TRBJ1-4	CASSLVTGEKLFF	TGTGCCAGCAGCTTAGTAACGGGGGAGAAACTGTTTTTT
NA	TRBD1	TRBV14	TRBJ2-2	CASSQLGGESTGELFF	TGTGCCAGCAGCCAACTAGGGGGCGAAAGCACCGGGGAGCTGTTTTTT
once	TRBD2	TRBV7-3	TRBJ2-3	CASSHTSGVADTQYF	TGTGCCAGCAGTCATACTAGCGGGGTGGCAGATACGCAGTATTTT
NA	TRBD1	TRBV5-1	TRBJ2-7	CASSLRHPGTVSYEQYF	TGCGCCAGCAGCTTGCGGCACCCCGGGACAGTCTCCTACGAGCAGTACTTC
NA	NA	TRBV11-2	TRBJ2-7	CASSFGWGPERGEQYF	TGTGCCAGCAGCTTTGGGTGGGGGCCGGAGCGAGGCGAGCAGTACTTC
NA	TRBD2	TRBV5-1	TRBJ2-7	CASSLAIGEGSYEQYF	TGCGCCAGCAGCTTGGCCATTGGGGAGGGCTCCTACGAGCAGTACTTC
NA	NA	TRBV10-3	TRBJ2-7	CAISEKVAASYEQYF	TGTGCCATCAGTGAGAAGGTAGCGGCTTCTTACGAGCAGTACTTC
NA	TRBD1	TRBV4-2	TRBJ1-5	CASSQATGGNQPQHF	TGTGCCAGCAGCCAAGCCACAGGGGGCAATCAGCCCCAGCATTTT
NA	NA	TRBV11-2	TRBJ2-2	CASTSLQRRGQTGELFF	TGTGCCAGCACCTCACTCCAGCGGAGAGGGCAAACCGGGGAGCTGTTTTTT
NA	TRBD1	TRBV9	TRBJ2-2	CASSAPGQGRTGELFF	TGTGCCAGCAGCGCACCGGGACAGGGGAGGACCGGGGAGCTGTTTTTT
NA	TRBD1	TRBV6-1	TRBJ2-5	CASSGTGGAETQYF	TGTGCCAGCAGTGGGACAGGGGGCGCGGAGACCCAGTACTTC
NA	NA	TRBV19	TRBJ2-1	CASSIQKYNEQFF	TGTGCCAGTAGTATACAAAAATACAATGAGCAGTTCTTC
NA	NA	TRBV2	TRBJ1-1	CASSEDRPNTEAFF	TGTGCCAGCAGTGAGGACAGACCGAACACTGAAGCTTTCTTT
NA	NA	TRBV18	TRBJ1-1	CASSPRVDKNTEAFF	TGTGCCAGCTCACCTCGGGTAGATAAGAACACTGAAGCTTTCTTT
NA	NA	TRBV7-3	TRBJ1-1	CASSLMEKGF	TGTGCCAGCAGCTTAATGGAGAAAGGTTTT
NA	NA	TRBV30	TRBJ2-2	CAWTKTSGAGELFF	TGTGCCTGGACCAAAACCTCAGGGGCCGGGGAGCTGTTTTTT
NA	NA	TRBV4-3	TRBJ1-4	CASSQEGAREKLFF	TGCGCCAGCAGCCAAGAGGGGGCCCGGGAAAAACTGTTTTTT
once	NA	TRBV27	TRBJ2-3	CASSLGQVGTDTQYF	TGTGCCAGCAGTTTGGGACAAGTTGGGACAGATACGCAGTATTTT
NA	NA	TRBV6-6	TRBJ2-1	CASQGAGGSSEQFF	TGTGCCAGCCAGGGGGCGGGAGGGTCTAGTGAGCAGTTCTTC
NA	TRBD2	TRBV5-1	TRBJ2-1	CASSTSGGLGNEQFF	TGCGCCAGCAGCACTAGCGGGGGGCTAGGAAATGAGCAGTTCTTC
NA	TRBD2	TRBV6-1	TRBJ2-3	CASSSGTSGFTQYF	TGTGCCAGCTCGAGCGGGACCTCCGGATTTACGCAGTATTTT
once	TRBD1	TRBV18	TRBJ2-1	CASSPELTGELYNEQFF	TGTGCCAGCTCACCTGAACTGACAGGGGAACTTTACAATGAGCAGTTCTTC
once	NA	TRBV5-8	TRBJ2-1	CAPETRKYNEQFF	TGTGCCCCCGAGACACGAAAGTACAATGAGCAGTTCTTC
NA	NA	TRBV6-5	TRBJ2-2	CASRRRQSTGELFF	TGTGCCAGCAGGAGGAGACAGAGCACCGGGGAGCTGTTTTTT
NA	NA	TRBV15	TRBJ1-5	CATSRGQSNQPQHF	TGTGCCACCAGCCGCGGACAGAGCAATCAGCCCCAGCATTTT
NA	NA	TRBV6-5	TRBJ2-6	CASTPSGANVLTF	TGTGCCAGCACTCCGTCTGGGGCCAACGTCCTGACTTTC
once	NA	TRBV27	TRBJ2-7	CASSFTPGGAGEQYF	TGTGCCAGCAGTTTTACCCCCGGAGGGGCGGGGGAGCAGTACTTC
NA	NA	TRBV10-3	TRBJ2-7	CAISEPGQGRYEQYF	TGTGCCATCAGTGAGCCTGGACAAGGACGCTACGAGCAGTACTTC
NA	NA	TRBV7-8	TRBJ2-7	CASTRAPSYEQYF	TGTGCCAGCACCCGAGCGCCCTCATACGAGCAGTACTTC
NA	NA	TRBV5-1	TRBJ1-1	CASSVRQIPNTEAFF	TGCGCCAGCAGCGTAAGACAGATTCCCAACACTGAAGCTTTCTTT
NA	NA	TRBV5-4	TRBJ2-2	CASRLTSTGELFF	TGTGCCAGCCGGCTGACTAGCACCGGGGAGCTGTTTTTT
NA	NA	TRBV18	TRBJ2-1	CASSPASLSYNEQFF	TGTGCCAGCTCACCGGCTAGCCTCTCCTACAATGAGCAGTTCTTC
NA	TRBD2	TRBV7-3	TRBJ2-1	CASSISGGAYNEQFF	TGTGCCAGCAGCATTAGCGGGGGGGCCTACAATGAGCAGTTCTTC
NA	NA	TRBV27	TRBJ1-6	CASSFSSYNSPLHF	TGTGCCAGCAGTTTTAGCTCCTATAATTCACCCCTCCACTTT
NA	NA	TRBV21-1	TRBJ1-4	CASSKGGQGRSNEKLFF	TGTGCCAGCAGCAAGGGGGGGCAGGGTAGATCTAATGAAAAACTGTTTTTT
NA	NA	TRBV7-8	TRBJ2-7	CASSFWQTNYEQYF	TGTGCCAGCAGCTTTTGGCAGACAAACTACGAGCAGTACTTC
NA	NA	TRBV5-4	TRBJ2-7	CASSPAGSLAEQYF	TGTGCCAGCAGCCCGGCCGGGAGTTTAGCCGAGCAGTACTTC
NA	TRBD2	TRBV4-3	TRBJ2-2	CASSQDLGGRRGGRSNTGELFF	TGCGCCAGCAGCCAAGATCTCGGGGGTCGGCGGGGGGGAAGGTCGAACACCGGGGAGCTGTTTTTT
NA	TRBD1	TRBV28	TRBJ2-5	CAATTGGQLETQYF	TGTGCCGCTACTACAGGGGGTCAGTTGGAGACCCAGTACTTC
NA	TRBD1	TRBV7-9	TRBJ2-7	CASSFRDRAGEQYF	TGTGCCAGCAGCTTCCGGGACAGGGCGGGAGAGCAGTACTTC
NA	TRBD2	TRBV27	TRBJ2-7	CASSLWTSVGSYEQYF	TGTGCCAGCAGTTTGTGGACTAGCGTCGGGTCCTACGAGCAGTACTTC
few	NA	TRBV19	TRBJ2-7	CASSTQTRTEQYF	TGTGCCAGTAGTACCCAAACTAGGACCGAGCAGTACTTC